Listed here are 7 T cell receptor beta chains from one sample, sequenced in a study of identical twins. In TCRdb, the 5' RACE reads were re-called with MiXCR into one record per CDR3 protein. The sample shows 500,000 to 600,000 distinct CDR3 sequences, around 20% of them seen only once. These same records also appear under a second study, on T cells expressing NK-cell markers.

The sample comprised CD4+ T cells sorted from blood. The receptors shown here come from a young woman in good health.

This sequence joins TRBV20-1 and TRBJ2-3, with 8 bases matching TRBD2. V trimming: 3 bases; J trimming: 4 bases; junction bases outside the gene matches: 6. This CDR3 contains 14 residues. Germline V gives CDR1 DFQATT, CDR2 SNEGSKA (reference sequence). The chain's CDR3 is CSARRSGGADTQYF. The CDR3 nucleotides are TGCAGTGCTAGGAGGAGCGGGGGCGCAGATACGCAGTATTTT.

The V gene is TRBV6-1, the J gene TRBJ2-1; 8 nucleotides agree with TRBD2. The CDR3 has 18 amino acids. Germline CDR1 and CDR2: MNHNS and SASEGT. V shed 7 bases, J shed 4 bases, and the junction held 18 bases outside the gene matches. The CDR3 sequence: CASTEFPFGLATYNEQFF. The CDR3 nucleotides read TGTGCCAGCACCGAGTTTCCTTTCGGACTAGCAACGTACAATGAGCAGTTCTTC.

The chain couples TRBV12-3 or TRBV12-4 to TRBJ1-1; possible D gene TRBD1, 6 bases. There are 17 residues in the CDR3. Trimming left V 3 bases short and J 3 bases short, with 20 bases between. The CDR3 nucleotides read TGTGCCAGCAGTTTCGGCAGGGGAGTTCGGGGAGACACTGAAGCTTTCTTT. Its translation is CASSFGRGVRGDTEAFF.

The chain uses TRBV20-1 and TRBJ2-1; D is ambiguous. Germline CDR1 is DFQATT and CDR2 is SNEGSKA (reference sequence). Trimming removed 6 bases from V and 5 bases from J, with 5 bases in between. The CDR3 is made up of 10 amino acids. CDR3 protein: CSAPHNEQFF. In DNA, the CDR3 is TGCAGTGCCCCTCACAATGAGCAGTTCTTC.

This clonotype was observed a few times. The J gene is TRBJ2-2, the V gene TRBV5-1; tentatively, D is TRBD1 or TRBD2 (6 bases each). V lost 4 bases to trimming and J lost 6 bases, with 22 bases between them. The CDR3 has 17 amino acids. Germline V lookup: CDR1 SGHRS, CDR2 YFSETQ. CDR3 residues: CASSGGTLPLIAGELFF. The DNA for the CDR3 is TGCGCCAGCAGCGGAGGGACACTTCCCCTAATCGCCGGGGAGCTGTTTTTT.

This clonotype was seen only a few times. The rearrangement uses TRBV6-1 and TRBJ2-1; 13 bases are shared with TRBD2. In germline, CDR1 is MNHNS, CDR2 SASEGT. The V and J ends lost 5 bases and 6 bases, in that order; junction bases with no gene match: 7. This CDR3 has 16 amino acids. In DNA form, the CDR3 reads TGTGCCAGCAGTACACGGACTAGCGGGAGCCGCAATGAGCAGTTCTTC. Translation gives CASSTRTSGSRNEQFF.

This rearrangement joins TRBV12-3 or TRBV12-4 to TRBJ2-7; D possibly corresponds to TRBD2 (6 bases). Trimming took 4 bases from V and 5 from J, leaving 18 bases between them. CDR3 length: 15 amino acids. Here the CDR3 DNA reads TGTGCCAGCAGTTGGGTTAGGGCAGGGAGGAACGAGCAGTACTTC. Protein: CASSWVRAGRNEQYF.